This paragraph covers one TCR beta chain sequence. The antigen remains unidentified. Other DNA sequences in the sample encode the same CDR3. The V end lost 2 bases, the J end lost 1 base, and 4 bases lay between the germline ends. Germline CDR1 reads SGHTA; CDR2 reads FQGTGA. The CDR3 spans 13 residues. The entry originates in a study of brain T cells in children with intractable seizures. Sequencing used immunoSEQ multiplex PCR; TCRdb keeps in-frame clones, though not all of them. The data contain 50,000 to 80,000 clones, approximately 95% of them singletons. Overall study results and limits: Pre-surgery blood may have been undersampled, hiding some clones. Viral specificity was inferred only from CDR3 similarity; HCMV serostatus was unknown.

The source material was peripheral blood, sampled at surgery. This chain links TRBV7-3 with TRBJ2-3; D call uncertain. This receptor was obtained from a boy less than two years old with focal cortical dysplasia and intractable seizures. The CDR3 region has the DNA TGTGCCAGCAGCTTATTAGGCACAGATACGCAGTATTTT. Translating it yields CASSLLGTDTQYF.